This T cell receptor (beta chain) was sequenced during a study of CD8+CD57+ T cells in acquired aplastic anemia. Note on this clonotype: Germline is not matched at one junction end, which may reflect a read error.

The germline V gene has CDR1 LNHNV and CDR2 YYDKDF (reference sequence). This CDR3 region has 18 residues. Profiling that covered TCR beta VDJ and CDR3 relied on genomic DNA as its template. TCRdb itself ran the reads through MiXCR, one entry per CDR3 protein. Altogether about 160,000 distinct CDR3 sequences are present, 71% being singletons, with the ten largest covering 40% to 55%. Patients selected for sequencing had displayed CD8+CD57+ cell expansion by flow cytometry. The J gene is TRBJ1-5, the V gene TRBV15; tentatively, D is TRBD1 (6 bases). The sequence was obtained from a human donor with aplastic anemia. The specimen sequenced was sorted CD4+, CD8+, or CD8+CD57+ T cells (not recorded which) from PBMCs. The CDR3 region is CASSQDWGGGRGNQPQHF. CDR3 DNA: TGTGCCAGCAGCCAAGATTGGGGGGGCGGAAGGGGCAATCAGCCCCAGCATTTT.